Here is one T cell receptor (beta chain) with its context. The authors carried out high-throughput sequencing of TCR beta. They applied it to CD8+ and CD4+ T cells obtained from blood. This sample was taken from a study of CD8 T cells in Susac syndrome. An input of roughly 0.5 to 1 ug of RNA was subjected to reverse transcription using random hexamers. TCRdb called the immunoSEQ multiplex PCR reads again in MiXCR, with one record for every CDR3 protein. The data contain roughly 170,000 distinct CDR3 sequences, approximately 93% of them singletons. The CDR3 runs 16 residues. Germline V CDR1 and CDR2: SGHDT, YYEEEE. Trimming removed 2 bases from V and 3 bases from J; junction bases left unmatched: 6.

The genes are TRBV5-6 and TRBJ2-1; TRBD1 agrees at 9 bases. The source material was CD4+ T cells from PBMCs. The receptor comes from a human donor with multiple sclerosis. The CDR3 nucleotides read TGTGCCAGCAGCTTCTTCGGGACAGGGCTCTACAATGAGCAGTTCTTC. It codes for CASSFFGTGLYNEQFF.